The 8 T cell receptor beta chains below all came from one sample that was sequenced in a study of T cells after yellow fever vaccination (dated by TCRdb to between 2017 and 2020). Library preparation used 5' RACE. The reads were generated on an Illumina HiSeq 2500. TCRdb trimmed the raw reads at Q25, called clones with MiXCR and kept productive beta chains. Each entry is one CDR3 protein sequence, shown with its most common DNA and genes. The sample data list over 300,000 distinct CDR3 sequences, and 6.8% of these were observed just once. Jointly, the top ten make up roughly 19% of the sample. Sample treatment or condition, as interpreted from the label and publication: live attenuated yellow fever vaccine strain. This specimen was PBMCs, taken about 49 days after the first yellow fever vaccination. Source of these receptors: a man younger than 35 who received the YFV17D yellow fever vaccine.

This clonotype has at least ten counts. The CDR3 spells CASSFGLGGLNTEAFF. The CDR3 region has the DNA TGTGCCAGCAGCTTTGGTCTGGGAGGATTGAACACTGAAGCTTTCTTT. This rearrangement joins TRBV5-6 to TRBJ1-1; D uncertain. Looked up from germline, CDR1 is SGHDT and CDR2 is YYEEEE. With 2 bases removed from V and 0 bases from J, the gap between germline ends came to 14 bases. The length of the CDR3 is 16 residues.

The V and J genes are TRBV6-7 and TRBJ2-1, with 14 bases lining up with TRBD2. TRBV6-7 is annotated as an ORF whose role is uncertain. The CDR3 length is 18 residues. The ends lost 4 bases at V and 2 bases at J; junction bases unmatched: 7. CDR3 region: CASSSGLAGAEPYNEQFF. DNA of the CDR3: TGTGCCAGCAGTTCGGGACTAGCGGGGGCCGAGCCCTACAATGAGCAGTTCTTC.

This clonotype was detected a few times. The V and J genes are TRBV5-1 and TRBJ1-2; TRBD1 aligns across 7 bases. CDR1 SGHRS and CDR2 YFSETQ come from the germline V gene. The CDR3 extends over 14 amino acids. Trimming at V came to 0 bases and at J to 4 bases, leaving 3 bases not matched to a gene. The CDR3 region is CASSLESGGYGYTF. In nucleotides, the CDR3 is TGCGCCAGCAGCTTGGAATCAGGGGGCTATGGCTACACCTTC. Drawing the rest from reference TRBV5-1 and TRBJ1-2, the complete variable domain is KAGVTQTPRYLIKTRGQQVTLSCSPISGHRSVSWYQQTPGQGLQFLFEYFSETQRNKGNFPGRFSGRQFSNSRSEMNVSTLELGDSALYLCASSLESGGYGYTFGSGTRLTVV.

CDR3 DNA: TGTGCCATCAGCCCCCGGGGGGGGCCGTACAATGAGCAGTTCTTC. This translates into CAISPRGGPYNEQFF. The J gene is TRBJ2-1, the V gene TRBV10-3; TRBD2 agrees at 8 bases. The CDR3 loop spans 15 amino acids. CDR1 and CDR2 (germline): ENHRY, SYGVKD. J lost 4 bases, V lost 6 bases, and 8 bases had no gene match.

V and J are TRBV20-1 and TRBJ2-7; TRBD2 aligns across 10 bases. The CDR3 is made up of 13 amino acids. The V gene's germline CDR1 is DFQATT and CDR2 SNEGSKA (reference sequence). J gave up 3 bases and V 1 base, and 0 bases lay outside the gene matches. The CDR3 protein is CSARASGGYEQYV. The CDR3 region has the DNA TGCAGTGCTAGAGCTAGCGGGGGCTACGAGCAGTACGTC.

This clonotype appeared a few times. The chain employs TRBV12-3 or TRBV12-4 and TRBJ1-1, with a weak D call TRBD1 (6 bases). The CDR3 runs to 12 residues. Trimming took 7 bases from V and 6 from J, leaving 12 bases between them. This CDR3 reads CASTREGAEAFF. In nucleotides, the CDR3 is TGTGCCAGCACCCGGGAGGGGGCTGAAGCTTTCTTT.

There are a few counts of this clonotype. The CDR3 loop reads CSARRDTQETQYF. The CDR3, as DNA: TGCAGTGCTAGAAGGGACACACAAGAGACCCAGTACTTC. V and J are TRBV20-1 and TRBJ2-5; weak D call: TRBD1 (6 bases). The germline V gene encodes CDR1 DFQATT and CDR2 SNEGSKA (reference sequence). The V gene lost 2 bases and the J gene lost 2 bases, with 9 bases spanning the gap. The CDR3 loop spans 13 amino acids.

This clonotype has a handful of counts. V usage is TRBV12-5 and J usage is TRBJ2-7; D is ambiguous. The CDR3 runs to 13 residues. Between the trimmed V and J ends, which lost 5 bases and 0 bases, there was a span of 8 bases. CDR1 and CDR2 from the germline V gene are LGHNT and FRNRAP. CDR3 protein: CASGQPTSYEQYF. DNA for the CDR3: TGTGCTAGTGGTCAGCCTACCTCCTACGAGCAGTACTTC.